This T cell receptor (beta chain) was captured in a study of cytomegalovirus exposure and HLA in healthy donors. Study-wide results and limits: Later on, a genetic analysis was performed. It linked a missense variant in DCLRE1C with V- and J-gene trimming of TCR beta.

13 Jbeta primers and 60 Vbeta primers were used for the PCR. TCRdb's copy holds only in-frame clones and misses some; the assay was immunoSEQ multiplex PCR. The table includes fewer than 250,000 clones, 79% detected once. Germline lookup yields CDR1 LNHDA and CDR2 SQIVND (reference sequence). This CDR3 has 14 amino acids. Unmatched junction bases numbered 7, after V lost 8 bases and J lost 4 bases. Regarding this clone: The antigen is not known.

The clonotype originates from a woman in her 50s in good health and CMV-seronegative. The chain employs TRBV19 and TRBJ1-5; 8 nucleotides line up with TRBD1. Sequenced: PBMCs. The CDR3 DNA is TGTGCCAGTGCCTCGGGACAGGAAAATCAGCCCCAGCATTTT. Translating it yields CASASGQENQPQHF.